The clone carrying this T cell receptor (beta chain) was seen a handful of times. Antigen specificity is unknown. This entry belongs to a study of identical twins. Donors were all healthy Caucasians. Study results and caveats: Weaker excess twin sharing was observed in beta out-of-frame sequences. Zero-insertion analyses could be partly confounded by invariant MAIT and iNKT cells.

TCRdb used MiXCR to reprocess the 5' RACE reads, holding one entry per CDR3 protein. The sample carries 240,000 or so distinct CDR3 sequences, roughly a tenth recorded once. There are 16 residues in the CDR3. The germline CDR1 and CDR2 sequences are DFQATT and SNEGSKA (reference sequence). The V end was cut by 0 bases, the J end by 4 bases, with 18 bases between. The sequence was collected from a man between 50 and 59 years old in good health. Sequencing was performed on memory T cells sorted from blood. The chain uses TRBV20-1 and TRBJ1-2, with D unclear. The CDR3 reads CSARDGERQVSYGYTF. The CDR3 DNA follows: TGCAGTGCTAGAGATGGTGAAAGACAAGTCTCCTATGGCTACACCTTC.